This T cell receptor beta chain was profiled in a study of blood T cell repertoires in COVID-19. Trimming removed 2 bases from V and 0 bases from J; junction bases left unmatched: 4. CDR3 size: 16 residues. From germline, CDR1 is MNHNS and CDR2 SASEGT. Authors' analysis steps: Estimates of nucleated cell counts were drawn from the amplification of reference gene primers. Only in-frame clones appear in the TCRdb table, and some are missing; sequencing was by immunoSEQ multiplex PCR. V and J calls and clone size are given by that table; D and trimming were obtained from the DNA. The sample records fewer than 250,000 clones, around 83% being singletons.

Sequencing used peripheral blood. The chain uses TRBV6-1 and TRBJ1-3; 7 bases map to TRBD1. This sequence was found in a man aged 35-49 years with acute or convalescent COVID-19. In nucleotides, the CDR3 is TGTGCCAGCAGTGAACTGGACAGGTACTCTGGAAACACCATATATTTT. Translated: CASSELDRYSGNTIYF.